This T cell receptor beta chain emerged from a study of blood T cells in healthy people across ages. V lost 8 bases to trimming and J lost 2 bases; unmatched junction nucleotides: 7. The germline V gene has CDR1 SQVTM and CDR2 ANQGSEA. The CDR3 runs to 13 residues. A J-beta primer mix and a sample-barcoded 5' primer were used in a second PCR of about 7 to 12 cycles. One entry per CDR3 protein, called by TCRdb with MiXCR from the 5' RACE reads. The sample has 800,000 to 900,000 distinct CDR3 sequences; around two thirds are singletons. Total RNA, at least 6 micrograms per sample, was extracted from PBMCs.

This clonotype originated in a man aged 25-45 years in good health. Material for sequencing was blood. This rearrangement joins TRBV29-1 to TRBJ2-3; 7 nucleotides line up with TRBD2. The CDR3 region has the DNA TGCAGCAGTGCTAGCGGAGCCACAGATACGCAGTATTTT. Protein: CSSASGATDTQYF.